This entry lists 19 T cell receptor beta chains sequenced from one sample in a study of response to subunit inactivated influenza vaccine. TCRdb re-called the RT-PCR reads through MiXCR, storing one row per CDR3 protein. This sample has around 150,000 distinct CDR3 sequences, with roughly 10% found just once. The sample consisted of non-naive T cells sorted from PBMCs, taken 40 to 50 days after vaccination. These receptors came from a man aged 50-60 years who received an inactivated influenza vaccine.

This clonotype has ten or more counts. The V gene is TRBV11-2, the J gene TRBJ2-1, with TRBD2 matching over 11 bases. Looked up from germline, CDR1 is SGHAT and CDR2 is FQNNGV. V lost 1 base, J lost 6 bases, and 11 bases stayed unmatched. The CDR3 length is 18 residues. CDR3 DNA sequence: TGTGCCAGCAGCTTAGGGGTCATAGCGGGGGGGCCCCGCAATGAGCAGTTCTTC. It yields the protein CASSLGVIAGGPRNEQFF.

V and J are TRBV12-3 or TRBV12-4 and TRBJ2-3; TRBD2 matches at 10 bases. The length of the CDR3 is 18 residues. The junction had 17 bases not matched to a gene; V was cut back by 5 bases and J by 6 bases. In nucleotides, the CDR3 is TGTGCCAGCAGTCCCACGAATTGGACTAGCGGCCTCCGGGATACGCAGTATTTT. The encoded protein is CASSPTNWTSGLRDTQYF.

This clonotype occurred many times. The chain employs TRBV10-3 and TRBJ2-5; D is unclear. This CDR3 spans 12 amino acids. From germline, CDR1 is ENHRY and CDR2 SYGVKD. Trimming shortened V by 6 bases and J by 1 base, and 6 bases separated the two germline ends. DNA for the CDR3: TGTGCCATCAGAGGGCTCCAAGAGACCCAGTACTTC. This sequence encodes CAIRGLQETQYF.

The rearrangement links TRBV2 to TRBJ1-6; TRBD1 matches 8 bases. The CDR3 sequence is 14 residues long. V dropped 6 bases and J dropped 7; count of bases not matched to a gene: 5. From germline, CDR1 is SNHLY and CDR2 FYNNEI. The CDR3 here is CASRDRVSNSPLHF. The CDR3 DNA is TGTGCCAGCAGGGACAGGGTTAGCAATTCACCCCTCCACTTT.

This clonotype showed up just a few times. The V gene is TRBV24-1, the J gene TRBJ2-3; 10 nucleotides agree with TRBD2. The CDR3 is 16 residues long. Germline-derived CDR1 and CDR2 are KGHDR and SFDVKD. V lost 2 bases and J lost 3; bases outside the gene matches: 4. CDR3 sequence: CATSDSSGSWTDTQYF. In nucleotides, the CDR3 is TGTGCCACCAGTGATTCTAGCGGGAGTTGGACAGATACGCAGTATTTT.

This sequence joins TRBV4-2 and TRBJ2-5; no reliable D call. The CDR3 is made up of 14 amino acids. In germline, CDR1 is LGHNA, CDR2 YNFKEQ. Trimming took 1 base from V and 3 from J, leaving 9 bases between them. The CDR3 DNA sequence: TGTGCCAGCAGCCAAGGAGGTAGCAAAGAGACCCAGTACTTC. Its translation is CASSQGGSKETQYF.

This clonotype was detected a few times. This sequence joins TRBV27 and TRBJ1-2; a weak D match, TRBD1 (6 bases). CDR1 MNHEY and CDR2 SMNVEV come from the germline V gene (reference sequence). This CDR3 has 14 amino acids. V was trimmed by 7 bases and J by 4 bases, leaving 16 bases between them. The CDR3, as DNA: TGTGCCAGCAAACAGGGCGGGGGCTCCTATGGCTACACCTTC. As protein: CASKQGGGSYGYTF.

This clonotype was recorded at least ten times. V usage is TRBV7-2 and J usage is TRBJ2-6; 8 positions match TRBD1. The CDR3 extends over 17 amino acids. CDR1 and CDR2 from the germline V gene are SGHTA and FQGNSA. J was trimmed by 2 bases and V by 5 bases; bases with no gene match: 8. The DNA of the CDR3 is TGTGCCAGCAGCCCGAGACAGGGGAGACCTGGGGCCAACGTCCTGACTTTC. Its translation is CASSPRQGRPGANVLTF.

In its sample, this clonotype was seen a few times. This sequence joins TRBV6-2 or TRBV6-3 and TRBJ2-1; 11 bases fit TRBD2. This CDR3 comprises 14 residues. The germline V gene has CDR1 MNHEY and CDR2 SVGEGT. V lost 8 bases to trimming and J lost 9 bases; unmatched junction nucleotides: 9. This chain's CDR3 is CASHLSGRVAEQFF. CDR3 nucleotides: TGTGCCAGCCACCTTAGCGGGAGGGTTGCTGAGCAGTTCTTC.

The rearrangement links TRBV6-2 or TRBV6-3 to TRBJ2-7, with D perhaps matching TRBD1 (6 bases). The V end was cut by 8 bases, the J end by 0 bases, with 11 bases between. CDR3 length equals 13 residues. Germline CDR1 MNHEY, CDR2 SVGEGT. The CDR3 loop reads CASRDISSYEQYF. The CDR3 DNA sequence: TGTGCCAGCCGGGACATCTCCTCCTACGAGCAGTACTTC.

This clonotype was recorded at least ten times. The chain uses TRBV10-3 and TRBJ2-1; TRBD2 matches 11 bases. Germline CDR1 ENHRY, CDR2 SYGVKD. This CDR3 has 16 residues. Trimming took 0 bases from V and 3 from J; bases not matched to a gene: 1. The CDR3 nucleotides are TGTGCCATCAGTGAGTCGGGACTAGCGGACTACAATGAGCAGTTCTTC. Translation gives CAISESGLADYNEQFF.

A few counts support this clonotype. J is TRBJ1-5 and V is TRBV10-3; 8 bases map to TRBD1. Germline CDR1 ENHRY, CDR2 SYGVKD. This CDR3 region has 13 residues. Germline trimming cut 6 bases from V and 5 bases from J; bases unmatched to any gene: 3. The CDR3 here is CAIRAQGDQPQHF. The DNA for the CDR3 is TGTGCCATCAGGGCACAGGGGGATCAGCCCCAGCATTTT.

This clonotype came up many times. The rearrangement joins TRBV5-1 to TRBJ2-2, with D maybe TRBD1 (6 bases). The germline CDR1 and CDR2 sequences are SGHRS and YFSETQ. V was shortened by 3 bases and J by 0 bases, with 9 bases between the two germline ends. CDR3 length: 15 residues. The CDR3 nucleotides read TGCGCCAGCAGCTCCGGGACAACGAACACCGGGGAGCTGTTTTTT. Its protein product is CASSSGTTNTGELFF.

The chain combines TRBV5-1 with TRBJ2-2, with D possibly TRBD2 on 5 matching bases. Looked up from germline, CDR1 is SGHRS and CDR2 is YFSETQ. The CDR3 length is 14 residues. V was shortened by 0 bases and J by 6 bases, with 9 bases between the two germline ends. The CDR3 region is CASSLGSVAGELFF. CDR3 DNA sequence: TGCGCCAGCAGCTTGGGTAGCGTGGCCGGGGAGCTGTTTTTT.

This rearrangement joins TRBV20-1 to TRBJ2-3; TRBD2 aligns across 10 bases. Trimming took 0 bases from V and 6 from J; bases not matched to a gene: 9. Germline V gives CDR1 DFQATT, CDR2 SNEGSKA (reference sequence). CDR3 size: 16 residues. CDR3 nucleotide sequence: TGCAGTGCTAGAGATTGGCTAGCGGGAGATGGGGATACGCAGTATTTT. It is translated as CSARDWLAGDGDTQYF.

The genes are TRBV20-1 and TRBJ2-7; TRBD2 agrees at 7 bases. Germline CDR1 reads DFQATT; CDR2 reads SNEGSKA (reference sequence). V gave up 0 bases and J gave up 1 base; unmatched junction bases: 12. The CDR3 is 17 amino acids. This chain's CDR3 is CSARDQKPGLPSYEQYF. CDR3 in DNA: TGCAGTGCTAGAGATCAGAAACCGGGACTACCTTCCTACGAGCAGTACTTC.

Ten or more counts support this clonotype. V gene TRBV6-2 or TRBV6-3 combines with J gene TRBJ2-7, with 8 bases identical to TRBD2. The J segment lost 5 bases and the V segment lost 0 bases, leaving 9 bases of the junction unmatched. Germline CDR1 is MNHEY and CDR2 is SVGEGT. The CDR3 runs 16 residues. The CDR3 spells CASSYSSRGGPDEQYF. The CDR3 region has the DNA TGTGCCAGCAGTTACTCAAGCCGGGGGGGCCCCGACGAGCAGTACTTC.

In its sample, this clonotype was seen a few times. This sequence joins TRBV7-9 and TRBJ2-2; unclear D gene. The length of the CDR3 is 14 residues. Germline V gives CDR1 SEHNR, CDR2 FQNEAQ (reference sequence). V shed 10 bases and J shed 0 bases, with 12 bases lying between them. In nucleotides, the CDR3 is TGTGCCACGCCGCCGGGCGCGAACACCGGGGAGCTGTTTTTT. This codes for CATPPGANTGELFF.

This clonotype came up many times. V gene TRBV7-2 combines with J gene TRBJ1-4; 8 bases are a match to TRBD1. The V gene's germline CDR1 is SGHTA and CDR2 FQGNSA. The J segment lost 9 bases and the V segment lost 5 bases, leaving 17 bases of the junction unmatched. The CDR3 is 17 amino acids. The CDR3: CASSRGQERISGQKLFF. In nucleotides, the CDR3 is TGTGCCAGCAGCCGGGGACAGGAACGAATTAGTGGGCAAAAACTGTTTTTT.